This T cell receptor beta chain was identified in a study of blood T cell repertoires in COVID-19. Assay used: immunoSEQ multiplex PCR; TCRdb lists only in-frame clones, some missing. The sample consists of just over 250,000 clones, 88% of them appearing once. Germline V CDR1 and CDR2: MNHEY, SMNVEV (reference sequence). This CDR3 spans 16 amino acids. V lost 0 bases, J lost 4 bases, and 13 bases lay in between. The chain couples TRBV27 to TRBJ2-1; weak D call: TRBD2 (6 bases). The TCR comes from a man aged 55-75 years who had recovered from COVID-19. The sequencing sample was made of peripheral blood. The CDR3 coding sequence is TGTGCCAGCAGTTTATCGCTGCTAGCGCAGTACAATGAGCAGTTCTTC. It codes for CASSLSLLAQYNEQFF.